This TCR beta chain emerged from a study of blood T cell repertoires in COVID-19. Ages ranged from roughly 18 to 100 years, with residence in around 24 US areas. This clone occurred once. Profiling relied on immunoSEQ multiplex PCR, and the TCRdb table lists in-frame clones only, not all of them. The sample holds fewer than 250,000 clones; roughly 89% are singletons and the top ten take around 15%. Sequenced material: PBMCs or T cells enriched from blood (not recorded which). This sequence was found in a man aged 25-45 years who had been exposed to COVID-19.

The CDR3 here is CASSSLKLPGTSGYEQYF. CDR3 bases: TGTGCCAGCAGCTCCCTAAAGCTCCCCGGGACTAGCGGATACGAGCAGTACTTC. The chain combines TRBV7-9 with TRBJ2-7; 11 bases line up with TRBD2. This CDR3 is built from 18 residues. V dropped 4 bases and J dropped 4; count of bases not matched to a gene: 15. Per germline, CDR1 SEHNR and CDR2 FQNEAQ (reference sequence).